The clone carrying this T cell receptor beta chain has a count of ten or more. What it recognizes is unknown. These data originate in a study of T cells in Graves' hyperthyroidism and ophthalmopathy. Study-level background: The blood sample was taken at first diagnosis, before treatment began.

Amplification of TCR beta CDR3 regions used RNA as the template. Primed by the HTBI set, a first-round RT-PCR was run on the TCR CDR3. TCRdb itself ran the multiplex PCR reads through MiXCR, one entry per CDR3 protein. The repertoire consists of some 700,000 distinct CDR3 sequences, with around a sixth occurring once and the leading ten covering around a sixth. Study conclusions and caveats: Researchers found most expanded thyroid clonotypes above 0.001 in blood as well.

Lactation, pregnancy, other autoimmune disease or uncontrolled infection led to exclusion of patients. Cells are PBMCs isolated from 10 ml of fresh blood. From germline, CDR1 is LNHDA and CDR2 SQIVND (reference sequence). V dropped 3 bases and J dropped 4 bases, with 13 bases sitting between them. CDR3 size: 15 residues. This TCR derives from a man aged 45 to 65 with Graves' hyperthyroidism. Sequencing input: blood. J is TRBJ2-1 and V is TRBV19; unclear D gene. CDR3 in DNA: TGTGCCAGTAGTATCACTGCTGAGAAATACAATGAGCAGTTCTTC. This codes for CASSITAEKYNEQFF.